This TCR beta chain was captured by sequencing in a study of T cell changes during pregnancy in multiple sclerosis. TCRdb keeps only in-frame clones here, not all; method: immunoSEQ multiplex PCR. Among approximately 100,000 clones listed, roughly 92% were seen once. Per the germline V gene, CDR1 is MNHNS and CDR2 is SASEGT. The V and J ends lost 7 bases and 5 bases, in that order; junction bases with no gene match: 6. CDR3 size: 14 residues. Specimen: peripheral blood, collected in the second trimester of pregnancy. The TCR comes from a female donor with multiple sclerosis, enrolled in a pregnancy study. The chain recombines TRBV6-1 with TRBJ2-5, with 11 bases fitting TRBD1. The CDR3 protein is CASTLGTGGETQYF. The DNA for the CDR3 is TGTGCCAGCACCCTCGGGACAGGGGGGGAGACCCAGTACTTC.